This entry describes one T cell receptor (beta chain). This sample was taken from a study of T cell changes during pregnancy in multiple sclerosis. Libraries were prepared by immunoSEQ multiplex PCR; TCRdb keeps only in-frame clonotypes and omits some of them. In the table there are about 70,000 clones, around 94% of which are singletons. Germline V gives CDR1 SGHTA, CDR2 FQGTGA. The CDR3 runs 15 residues. V was pared by 5 bases and J by 4 bases, with 5 bases of the junction left unmatched. The chain uses TRBV7-3 and TRBJ2-1; TRBD1 matches 10 bases. The sequence derives from a female donor with multiple sclerosis, enrolled in a pregnancy study. The specimen comprised peripheral blood, sampled in the third trimester of pregnancy. The CDR3 DNA reads as TGTGCCAGCAGCCCCCGGGACAGGGGATACAATGAGCAGTTCTTC. Its translation is CASSPRDRGYNEQFF.